This T cell receptor beta chain is drawn from a study of beta chain features in type 1 diabetes. Study-wide results and limits: Researchers report that Type 1 diabetes patients had moderately but significantly shorter TCRB CDR3s across all four CD4+ subsets.

Concerning this clone itself: Its antigen is unknown.

The J segment lost 11 bases and the V segment lost 0 bases, leaving 3 bases of the junction unmatched. The CDR3 has 12 residues. Sequencing targeted expressed TCRB transcripts, as all isolated RNA had been reverse transcribed. Profiling relied on immunoSEQ multiplex PCR, and the TCRdb table lists in-frame clones only, not all of them. Of hundreds of thousands of clones listed, more than 13% are singletons. The clonotype originates from a man aged 18 to 30 with type 1 diabetes. The sample consisted of naive CD4+ T cells from blood. The chain employs TRBV23-1 and TRBJ1-1; 7 bases agree with TRBD1. TRBV23-1 belongs to the ORF category, with a function that is uncertain. In DNA form, the CDR3 reads TGCGCCAGCAGTCAATCGAAAGGGGGCGCTTTCTTT. Its protein product is CASSQSKGGAFF.